This passage covers 10 T cell receptor beta chains from one sample sequenced in a study of blood T cell repertoires in COVID-19. Clones were sequenced by immunoSEQ multiplex PCR, and TCRdb holds only the in-frame ones, with some missing. Of 110,000 to 150,000 clones in the sample, nearly 90% are singletons; the top ten hold 1.5% to 2%. The material sequenced was peripheral blood. These TCRs come from an older man with acute or convalescent COVID-19.

The chain has TRBV6-1 and TRBJ1-5; D ambiguous. Germline CDR1 MNHNS, CDR2 SASEGT. The CDR3 loop spans 13 amino acids. V was shortened by 1 base and J by 7 bases, with 8 bases between the two germline ends. The CDR3 sequence: CASSEGGRQPQHF. CDR3 sequence (DNA): TGTGCCAGCAGTGAAGGAGGCCGACAGCCCCAGCATTTT.

V usage is TRBV5-1 and J usage is TRBJ2-1; D gene ambiguous. Germline assignment: CDR1 SGHRS and CDR2 YFSETQ. Trimming took 1 base from V and 6 from J, leaving 17 bases between them. This CDR3 contains 16 residues. CDR3 region: CASSLPSSPWSNEQFF. The CDR3 DNA is TGCGCCAGCAGCTTGCCCAGTTCTCCATGGAGCAATGAGCAGTTCTTC.

This rearrangement joins TRBV12-5 to TRBJ2-5; possibly TRBD2 for D (5 bases). CDR1 and CDR2 (germline): LGHNT, FRNRAP. The CDR3 extends over 16 amino acids. The ends were cut back, 0 bases at V and 1 base at J, with 12 bases in the middle. The CDR3 nucleotides read TGTGCTAGTGGTTTGGTACTAGGGCAGTTCCAAGAGACCCAGTACTTC. Translated, it gives CASGLVLGQFQETQYF. Full variable domain (remainder filled in from reference TRBV12-5 and TRBJ2-5): DARVTQTPRHKVTEMGQEVTMRCQPILGHNTVFWYRQTMMQGLELLAYFRNRAPLDDSGMPKDRFSAEMPDATLATLKIQPSEPRDSAVYFCASGLVLGQFQETQYFGPGTRLLVL.

In this sample, this clone turned up once. The chain links TRBV3-1 (or the pseudogene TRBV3-2) to TRBJ2-2; D perhaps matches TRBD2 (7 bases). The CDR3 totals 14 residues. The germline gives CDR1 LGHDT, CDR2 YNNKEL (reference sequence). Trimming shortened V by 6 bases and J by 5 bases, and 13 bases separated the two germline ends. Here the CDR3 DNA reads TGTGCCAGCAGGGGAGGGGGTCGGACCGGGGAGCTGTTTTTT. Its protein is CASRGGGRTGELFF.

The chain employs TRBV2 and TRBJ2-3; no firm D call. V was clipped by 2 bases and J by 0 bases, with 9 bases between them. Germline V gene data show CDR1 as SNHLY and CDR2 as FYNNEI. The CDR3 runs 15 residues. Written as DNA, the CDR3 is TGTGCCAGCAGTGAACTAGTGCCTAGCACAGATACGCAGTATTTT. It translates to CASSELVPSTDTQYF.

This rearrangement joins TRBV5-1 to TRBJ2-3; D perhaps matches TRBD1 (6 bases). The ends were cut back, 6 bases at V and 6 bases at J, with 8 bases in the middle. The V gene's germline CDR1 is SGHRS and CDR2 YFSETQ. This CDR3 region has 11 residues. This CDR3 reads CASTRGDTQYF. The DNA for the CDR3 is TGCGCCAGCACAAGGGGGGATACGCAGTATTTT.

The chain carries TRBV24-1 and TRBJ2-1; D call uncertain. The germline V and J ends were trimmed by 6 bases and 7 bases, with 9 bases remaining between them. The CDR3 sequence is 12 residues long. The germline V gene has CDR1 KGHDR and CDR2 SFDVKD. CDR3 sequence reads: CATSLVGNEQFF. The CDR3 region has the DNA TGTGCCACCAGTCTAGTTGGGAATGAGCAGTTCTTC.

The chain links TRBV7-9 to TRBJ1-5; possibly TRBD1 for D (5 bases). Trimming left V 4 bases short and J 0 bases short, with 13 bases between. The CDR3 contains 16 residues. Per germline, CDR1 SEHNR and CDR2 FQNEAQ (reference sequence). The CDR3 nucleotides are TGTGCCAGCAGCTCTTCGACAGTAAATAGCAATCAGCCCCAGCATTTT. Its translation: CASSSSTVNSNQPQHF.

V and J are TRBV5-1 and TRBJ1-4, with 9 bases lining up with TRBD1. Trimming removed 4 bases from V and 6 bases from J; junction bases left unmatched: 10. CDR3 length: 16 residues. Germline V gene data show CDR1 as SGHRS and CDR2 as YFSETQ. CDR3 nucleotide sequence: TGCGCCAGCAGCCCGCTCGGACAGGGGACGGATGAAAAACTGTTTTTT. Its translation: CASSPLGQGTDEKLFF. Combining the CDR3 with reference TRBV5-1 and TRBJ1-4 gives the whole variable domain KAGVTQTPRYLIKTRGQQVTLSCSPISGHRSVSWYQQTPGQGLQFLFEYFSETQRNKGNFPGRFSGRQFSNSRSEMNVSTLELGDSALYLCASSPLGQGTDEKLFFGSGTQLSVL.

The V and J genes are TRBV18 and TRBJ1-3; D is ambiguous. This CDR3 spans 15 amino acids. Germline CDR1 is KGHSH and CDR2 is LQKENI. V dropped 4 bases and J dropped 2 bases, with 12 bases sitting between them. The CDR3 spells CASSLRGTAGNTIYF. The CDR3 region has the DNA TGTGCCAGCTCACTGCGGGGAACTGCTGGAAACACCATATATTTT.